The source of this T cell receptor beta chain is a study of shared clonotypes between healthy human individuals. TCRdb's table, derived via immunoSEQ multiplex PCR, lists solely in-frame clones and lacks some. Among millions of clones listed, around nine tenths were seen once. Germline V gives CDR1 SNHLY, CDR2 FYNNEI. Trimming shortened V by 4 bases and J by 1 base, and 10 bases separated the two germline ends. The CDR3 sequence is 14 residues long. Sequences were obtained from naive CD4+ T cells sorted from blood. Subset noted: CD45RA+ positively selected. The chain recombines TRBV2 with TRBJ1-1, with D unclear. This TCR was sampled from a man aged 18 to 35 in good health. The CDR3 is CASSVSGPNTEAFF. The CDR3 bases are TGTGCCAGCAGTGTATCAGGACCGAACACTGAAGCTTTCTTT.